The 21 T cell receptor beta chains in this list originate from one sample, sequenced in a study of shared clonotypes between healthy human individuals. The data were produced by immunoSEQ multiplex PCR, yet TCRdb's version contains in-frame clones alone and is incomplete. The sample lists roughly 810,000 clones, 95% to 97% occurring once. CD45RO-negative, CCR7-selected cells formed the naive CD8 fraction, which excluded terminally differentiated effector memory CD45RA+ cells. Sequencing was done on a sample of naive CD8+ T cells sorted from blood. All receptors come from a man in his thirties or forties in good health.

Worth noting for this clone: The identical CDR3 is also encoded by other nucleotide sequences in the sample. The V and J genes are TRBV9 and TRBJ2-1; unclear D gene. The length of the CDR3 is 14 residues. V lost 4 bases and J lost 4, with 12 bases in between. Germline-derived CDR1 and CDR2 are SGDLS and YYNGEE. The chain's CDR3 is CASSLETSYNEQFF. DNA of the CDR3: TGTGCCAGCAGCCTAGAGACCAGTTACAATGAGCAGTTCTTC.

CDR3 DNA sequence: TGTGCCACCCTGGACGGAATCTCCTACGAGCAGTACTTC. Translated, it gives CATLDGISYEQYF. This chain connects TRBV27 to TRBJ2-7, with no clear D. Germline CDR1 reads MNHEY; CDR2 reads SMNVEV (reference sequence). The CDR3 length is 13 residues. Trimming cost V 10 bases and J 0 bases, with 13 bases left between them.

V is TRBV10-3 and J is TRBJ2-1, with TRBD2 matching 13 bases. Losses at the gene ends were 0 bases for V and 2 bases for J; bases not matched to a gene: 1. The CDR3 has 17 residues. The germline V gene has CDR1 ENHRY and CDR2 SYGVKD. For the CDR3, the DNA is TGTGCCATCAGTGAGTCCACTAGCGGGAGGGCCTACAATGAGCAGTTCTTC. Its protein product is CAISESTSGRAYNEQFF.

This chain joins TRBV9 and TRBJ2-7, with 11 positions matching TRBD1. J was trimmed by 5 bases and V by 0 bases; bases with no gene match: 4. CDR1 and CDR2 (germline): SGDLS, YYNGEE. The CDR3 is 15 amino acids. CDR3 coding DNA: TGTGCCAGCAGCGTAGAGGGACAGGGGGATGACGAGCAGTACTTC. Translation gives CASSVEGQGDDEQYF.

The chain has TRBV4-1 and TRBJ1-2, with D possibly matching TRBD1 (6 bases). Germline V gene sequence: CDR1 MGHRA, CDR2 YSYEKL. With 0 bases removed from V and 7 bases from J, the gap between germline ends came to 12 bases. The CDR3 sequence is 14 residues long. The CDR3, as DNA: TGCGCCAGCAGCCAAGATCCCAAAGGGGGTGGCTACACCTTC. This translates into CASSQDPKGGGYTF.

This clone came up once. This rearrangement joins TRBV7-2 to TRBJ2-3; D gene uncertain. CDR1 SGHTA and CDR2 FQGNSA come from the germline V gene. This CDR3 is built from 15 residues. With 5 bases removed from V and 1 base from J, the gap between germline ends came to 13 bases. The CDR3 DNA follows: TGTGCCAGCAGCGAGGACCGCGCGGGCACAGATACGCAGTATTTT. Translation: CASSEDRAGTDTQYF.

CDR3 DNA: TGTGCCAGCAGTCCGCGGACTAGCGGGACCGACGGGGAGCTGTTTTTT. Amino acids: CASSPRTSGTDGELFF. V is TRBV27 and J is TRBJ2-2, with TRBD2 matching over 12 bases. CDR3 size: 16 residues. Germline V lookup: CDR1 MNHEY, CDR2 SMNVEV (reference sequence). Losses at the gene ends were 5 bases for V and 7 bases for J; bases not matched to a gene: 8.

The CDR3 reads CASSQPRGHGKQETQYF. The CDR3 coding sequence is TGTGCCAGCAGCCAACCCAGGGGGCACGGAAAACAAGAGACCCAGTACTTC. The chain joins TRBV14 to TRBJ2-5; 8 bases are shared with TRBD1. The trim removed 2 bases at V and 2 bases at J, leaving 10 bases unmatched. The CDR3 is 17 amino acids. The V gene's germline CDR1 is SGHDN and CDR2 FVKESK.

V gene TRBV9 combines with J gene TRBJ2-7; D is possibly TRBD2 (6 bases). The CDR3 length is 14 residues. Germline V gene data show CDR1 as SGDLS and CDR2 as YYNGEE. Between the trimmed V and J ends, which lost 4 bases and 6 bases, there was a span of 17 bases. The CDR3 loop reads CASSPGGLHSEQYF. The CDR3 coding sequence is TGTGCCAGCAGCCCTGGAGGGCTCCATTCCGAGCAGTACTTC.

The chain is built from TRBV2 and TRBJ2-2; TRBD1 might be the D (5 bases). CDR3 length: 13 residues. Deletions cut 8 bases from V and 1 base from J, with 8 bases between. Per germline, CDR1 SNHLY and CDR2 FYNNEI. CDR3 residues: CASLTENTGELFF. The CDR3, as DNA: TGTGCCAGCCTGACAGAGAACACCGGGGAGCTGTTTTTT.

This sequence joins TRBV30 and TRBJ2-1, with TRBD2 matching over 9 bases. CDR3 length equals 13 residues. CDR1 and CDR2 from the germline V gene are GTSNPN and SVGIG (reference sequence). The CDR3 sequence is CAAGTSSYNEQFF. CDR3 DNA: TGTGCGGCGGGGACTAGCAGCTACAATGAGCAGTTCTTC.

The J gene is TRBJ2-2, the V gene TRBV6-1; maybe TRBD2 (5 bases). The CDR3 covers 16 residues. Germline-derived CDR1 and CDR2 are MNHNS and SASEGT. Trimming pared 4 bases from V and 5 bases from J, leaving 17 bases between. CDR3 nucleotide sequence: TGTGCCAGCAGTGGGCTCGGGGTAACTAGTACCGGGGAGCTGTTTTTT. Translating gives CASSGLGVTSTGELFF.

The chain couples TRBV7-9 to TRBJ2-3; 8 nucleotides align to TRBD2. The trim removed 8 bases at V and 2 bases at J, leaving 9 bases unmatched. This CDR3 has 15 amino acids. CDR1 and CDR2 (germline): SEHNR, FQNEAQ (reference sequence). The chain's CDR3 is CASGDIAGLTDTQYF. The CDR3 region has the DNA TGTGCCAGCGGTGACATAGCGGGACTCACAGATACGCAGTATTTT.

The chain has TRBV7-7 and TRBJ1-4; D unresolved. V was cut by 2 bases and J by 5 bases, with 12 bases left in between. Per germline, CDR1 SSHAT and CDR2 FNYEAQ (reference sequence). The CDR3 has 15 residues. CDR3 nucleotides: TGTGCCAGCAGCTTACAGCTGGGGTTAAATGAAAAACTGTTTTTT. Translated: CASSLQLGLNEKLFF.

The chain uses TRBV5-1 and TRBJ2-7, with 7 nucleotides matching TRBD1. Per germline, CDR1 SGHRS and CDR2 YFSETQ. V lost 4 bases, J lost 2 bases, and 6 bases stayed unmatched. The length of the CDR3 is 14 residues. CDR3 bases: TGCGCCAGCAGCGAGGCCGGGACAGCCTACGAGCAGTACTTC. Amino acid sequence: CASSEAGTAYEQYF.

The V gene is TRBV6-1, the J gene TRBJ2-7; 7 positions agree with TRBD1. The CDR3 is made up of 13 amino acids. V dropped 7 bases and J dropped 3; count of bases not matched to a gene: 6. From germline, CDR1 is MNHNS and CDR2 SASEGT. CDR3 bases: TGTGCCAGCACGCGCCAGGGGGTCTACGAGCAGTACTTC. Translation: CASTRQGVYEQYF.

This clone was found once. The genes are TRBV7-6 and TRBJ2-2; D unresolved. Germline assignment: CDR1 SGHVS and CDR2 FNYEAQ. V lost 5 bases and J 4 bases, leaving 11 bases between the germline ends. The CDR3 totals 14 residues. The CDR3 nucleotides read TGTGCCAGCAGCGCAGCCCCGACCACCGGGGAGCTGTTTTTT. As protein: CASSAAPTTGELFF.

The chain is built from TRBV27 and TRBJ1-1; D call uncertain. CDR1 is MNHEY, CDR2 SMNVEV, per germline (reference sequence). The CDR3 covers 14 residues. The V end was cut by 3 bases, the J end by 4 bases, with 12 bases between. In DNA form, the CDR3 reads TGTGCCAGCAGTTTGGGCCCAGAAGTCACTGAAGCTTTCTTT. It is translated as CASSLGPEVTEAFF.

This clone was seen only once. This chain uses TRBV18 with TRBJ1-1, with 10 bases identical to TRBD1. This CDR3 is built from 17 residues. CDR1 is KGHSH, CDR2 LQKENI, per germline. The V segment lost 0 bases and the J segment 5 bases; nucleotides outside the gene matches: 9. CDR3 in DNA: TGTGCCAGCTCACCACCGTACGGGACAGGGGTCAGGACTGAAGCTTTCTTT. Translating it yields CASSPPYGTGVRTEAFF.

The chain couples TRBV5-5 to TRBJ1-5; D gene ambiguous. Trimming stripped 2 bases from V and 0 bases from J, with 9 bases between. Per the germline V gene, CDR1 is SGHKS and CDR2 is YYEKEE (reference sequence). The CDR3 loop spans 15 amino acids. CDR3 sequence reads: CASSFGDISNQPQHF. In DNA form, the CDR3 reads TGTGCCAGCAGCTTTGGCGATATTAGCAATCAGCCCCAGCATTTT.

The chain employs TRBV27 and TRBJ2-7, with TRBD2 matching over 12 bases. This CDR3 spans 15 amino acids. Germline V gene sequence: CDR1 MNHEY, CDR2 SMNVEV (reference sequence). J lost 5 bases, V lost 5 bases, and 7 bases had no gene match. CDR3: CASSPGLAGTNEQYF. The CDR3 region has the DNA TGTGCCAGCAGTCCCGGACTAGCGGGAACGAACGAGCAGTACTTC.